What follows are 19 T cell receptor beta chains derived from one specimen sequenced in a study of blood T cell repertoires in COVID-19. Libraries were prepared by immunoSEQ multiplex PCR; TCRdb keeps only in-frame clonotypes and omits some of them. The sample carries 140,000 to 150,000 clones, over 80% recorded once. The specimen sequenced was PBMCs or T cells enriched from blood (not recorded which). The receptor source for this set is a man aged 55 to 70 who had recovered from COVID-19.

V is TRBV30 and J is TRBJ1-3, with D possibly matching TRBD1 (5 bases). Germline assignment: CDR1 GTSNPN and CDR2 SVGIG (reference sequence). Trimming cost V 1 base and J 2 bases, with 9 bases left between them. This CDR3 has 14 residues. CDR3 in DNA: TGTGCCTGGAGTGCCGGGGGGACTGGAAACACCATATATTTT. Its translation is CAWSAGGTGNTIYF.

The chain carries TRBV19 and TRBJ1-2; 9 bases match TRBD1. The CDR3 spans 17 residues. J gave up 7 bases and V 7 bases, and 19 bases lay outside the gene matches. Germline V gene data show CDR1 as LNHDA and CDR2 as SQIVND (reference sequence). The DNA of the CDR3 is TGTGCCAGTACCATCATACAGGGGGCAGTTCACACCCTTGGCTACACCTTC. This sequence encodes CASTIIQGAVHTLGYTF.

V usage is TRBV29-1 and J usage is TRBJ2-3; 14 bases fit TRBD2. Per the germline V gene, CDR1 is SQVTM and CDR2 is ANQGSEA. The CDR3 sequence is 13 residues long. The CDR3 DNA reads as TGCACCGGGACTAGCGGGAGTGGGGATACGCAGTATTTT. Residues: CTGTSGSGDTQYF.

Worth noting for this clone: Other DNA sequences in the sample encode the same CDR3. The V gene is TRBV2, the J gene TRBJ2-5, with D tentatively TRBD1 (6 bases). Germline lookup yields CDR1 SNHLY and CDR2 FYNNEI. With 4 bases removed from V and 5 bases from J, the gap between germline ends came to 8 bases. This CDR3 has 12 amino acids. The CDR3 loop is CASSGQGETQYF. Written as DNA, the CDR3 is TGTGCCAGCAGTGGGCAGGGGGAGACCCAGTACTTC.

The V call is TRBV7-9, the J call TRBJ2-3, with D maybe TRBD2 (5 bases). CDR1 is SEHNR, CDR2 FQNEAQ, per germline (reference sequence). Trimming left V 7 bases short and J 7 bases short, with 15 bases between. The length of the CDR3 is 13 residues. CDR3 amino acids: CASTPPRLHTQYF. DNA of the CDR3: TGTGCCAGCACCCCCCCGCGACTACATACGCAGTATTTT.

The CDR3 sequence: CASSQNQGDTEAFF. CDR3 DNA sequence: TGTGCCAGCTCACAAAATCAGGGGGACACTGAAGCTTTCTTT. The chain is built from TRBV18 and TRBJ1-1, with TRBD1 matching over 7 bases. J gave up 3 bases and V 4 bases, and 5 bases lay outside the gene matches. This CDR3 comprises 14 residues. In germline, CDR1 is KGHSH, CDR2 LQKENI.

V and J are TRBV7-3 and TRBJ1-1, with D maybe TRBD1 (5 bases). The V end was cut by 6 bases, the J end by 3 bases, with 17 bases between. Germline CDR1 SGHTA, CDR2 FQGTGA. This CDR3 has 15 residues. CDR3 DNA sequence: TGTGCCAGCAGGGAGGAGGGTAGAGGGGACACTGAAGCTTTCTTT. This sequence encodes CASREEGRGDTEAFF.

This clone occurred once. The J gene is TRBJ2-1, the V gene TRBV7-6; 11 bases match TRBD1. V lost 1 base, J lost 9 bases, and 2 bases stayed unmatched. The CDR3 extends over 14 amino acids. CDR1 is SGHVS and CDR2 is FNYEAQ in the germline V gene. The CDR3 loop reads CASSLGTGGGEQFF. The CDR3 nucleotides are TGTGCCAGCAGCTTAGGGACAGGGGGCGGTGAGCAGTTCTTC.

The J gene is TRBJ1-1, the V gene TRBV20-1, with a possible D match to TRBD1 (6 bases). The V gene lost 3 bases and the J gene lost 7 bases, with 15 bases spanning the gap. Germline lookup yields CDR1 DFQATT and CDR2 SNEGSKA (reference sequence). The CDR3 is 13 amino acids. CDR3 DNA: TGCAGTGCTAGTAAGGACAGCCAGGGTGAAGCTTTCTTT. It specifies CSASKDSQGEAFF.

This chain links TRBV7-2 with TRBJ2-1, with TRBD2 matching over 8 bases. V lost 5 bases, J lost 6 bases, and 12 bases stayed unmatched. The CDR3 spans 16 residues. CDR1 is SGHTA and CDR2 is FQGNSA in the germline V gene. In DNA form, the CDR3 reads TGTGCCAGCAGCCTCCATAGCGGGATAGCTCCCAATGAGCAGTTCTTC. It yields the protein CASSLHSGIAPNEQFF.

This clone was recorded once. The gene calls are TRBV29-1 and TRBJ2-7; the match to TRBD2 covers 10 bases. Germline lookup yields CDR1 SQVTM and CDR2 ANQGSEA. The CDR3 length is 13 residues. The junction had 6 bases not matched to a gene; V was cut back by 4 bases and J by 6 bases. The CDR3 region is CSVVGAGGREQYF. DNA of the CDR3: TGCAGCGTTGTCGGAGCGGGAGGGCGCGAGCAGTACTTC.

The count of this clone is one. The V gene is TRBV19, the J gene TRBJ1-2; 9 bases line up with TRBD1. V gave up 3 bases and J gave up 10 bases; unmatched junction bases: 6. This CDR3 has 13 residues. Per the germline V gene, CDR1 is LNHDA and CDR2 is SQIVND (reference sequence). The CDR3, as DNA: TGTGCCAGTAGTATTGGTGACAGGGGGTTCTACACCTTC. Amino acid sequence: CASSIGDRGFYTF.

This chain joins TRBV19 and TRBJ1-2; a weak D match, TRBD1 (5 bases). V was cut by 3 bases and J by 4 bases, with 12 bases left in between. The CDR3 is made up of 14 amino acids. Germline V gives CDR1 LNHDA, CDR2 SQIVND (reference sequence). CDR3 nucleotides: TGTGCCAGTAGTATCGCTCGGGGGTCCTATGGCTACACCTTC. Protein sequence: CASSIARGSYGYTF.

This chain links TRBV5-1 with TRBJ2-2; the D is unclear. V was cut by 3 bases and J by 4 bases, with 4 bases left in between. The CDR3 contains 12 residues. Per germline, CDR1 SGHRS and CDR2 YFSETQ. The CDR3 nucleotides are TGCGCCAGCAGCTATAGCACCGGGGAGCTGTTTTTT. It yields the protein CASSYSTGELFF.

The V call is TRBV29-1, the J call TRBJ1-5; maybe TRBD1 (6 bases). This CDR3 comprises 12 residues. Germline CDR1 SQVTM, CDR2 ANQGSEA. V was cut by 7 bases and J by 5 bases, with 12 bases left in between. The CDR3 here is CSAREGDQPQHF. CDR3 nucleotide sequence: TGCAGCGCCAGAGAGGGGGATCAGCCCCAGCATTTT. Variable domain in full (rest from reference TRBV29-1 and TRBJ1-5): SAVISQKPSRDICQRGTSLTIQCQVDSQVTMMFWYRQQPGQSLTLIATANQGSEATYESGFVIDKFPISRPNLTFSTLTVSNMSPEDSSIYLCSAREGDQPQHFGDGTRLSIL.

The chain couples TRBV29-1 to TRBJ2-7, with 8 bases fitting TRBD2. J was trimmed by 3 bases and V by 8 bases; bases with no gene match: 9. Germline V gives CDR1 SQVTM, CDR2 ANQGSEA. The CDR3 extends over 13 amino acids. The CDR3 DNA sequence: TGCAGCCTAGAAGCGGGAGCGCACTACGAGCAGTACTTC. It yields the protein CSLEAGAHYEQYF.

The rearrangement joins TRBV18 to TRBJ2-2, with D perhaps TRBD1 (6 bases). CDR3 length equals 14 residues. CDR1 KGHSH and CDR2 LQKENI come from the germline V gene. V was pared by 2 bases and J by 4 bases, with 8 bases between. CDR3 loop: CASSPRGGTGELFF. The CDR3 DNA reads TGTGCCAGCTCACCAAGAGGGGGCACCGGGGAGCTGTTTTTT.

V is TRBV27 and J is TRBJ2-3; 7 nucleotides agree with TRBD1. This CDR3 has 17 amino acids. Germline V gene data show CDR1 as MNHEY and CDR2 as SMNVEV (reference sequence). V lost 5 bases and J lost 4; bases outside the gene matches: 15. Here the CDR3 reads CASSPTPPGQMPDTQYF. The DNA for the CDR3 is TGTGCCAGCAGTCCAACCCCCCCGGGACAGATGCCAGATACGCAGTATTTT.

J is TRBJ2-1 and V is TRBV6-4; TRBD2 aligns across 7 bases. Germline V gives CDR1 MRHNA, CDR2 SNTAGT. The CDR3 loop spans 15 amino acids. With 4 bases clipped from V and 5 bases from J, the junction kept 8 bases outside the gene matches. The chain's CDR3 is CASSGTGTINNEQFF. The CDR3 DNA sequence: TGTGCCAGCAGTGGGACCGGGACTATTAACAATGAGCAGTTCTTC.